This is a list of T cell receptor beta chains from one sample in a study of T cells after posttransplantation cyclophosphamide. The table came from immunoSEQ multiplex PCR; TCRdb's copy has only in-frame clones and leaves some out. This sample comprises about 30,000 clones, none seen once only. The sample was PBMCs. The source of these receptors is a woman aged 60-75 years in good health, CMV-negative, and a related stem cell transplant donor. The CDR3 runs from the conserved cysteine through the conserved F or W. A D gene is named only where the DNA matches it firmly. For some rows the clone size is stated as once, few or many, or as a class when expanded; others skip it.

>.|TRBV5-1|.|TRBJ2-7
TGCGCCAGCAGCTTGGGGCAGGGTAAGATCTCCTACGAGCAGTACTTC
CASSLGQGKISYEQYF
>many|TRBV11-3|.|TRBJ2-1
TGTGCCAGCAGCTTAGATCCAGCTGGGGCGGATGAGCAGTTCTTC
CASSLDPAGADEQFF
>many|TRBV6-5|.|TRBJ1-5
TGTGCCAGCAGTGGGGGGGGCAATCAGCCCCAGCATTTT
CASSGGGNQPQHF
>many|TRBV14|TRBD1|TRBJ2-1
TGTGCCAGCAGCCAAGAAGGGGACAGAGATTACAATGAGCAGTTCTTC
CASSQEGDRDYNEQFF
>many|TRBV2|TRBD1|TRBJ1-2
TGTGCCAGCACCCTAATGGGGGGGACAGGGTACACCTTC
CASTLMGGTGYTF
>.|TRBV7-9|TRBD1|TRBJ1-2
TGTGCCAGCACCTCCCGGGACAGGGATGGCTACACCTTC
CASTSRDRDGYTF
>many|TRBV6-6|.|TRBJ2-2
TGTGCCATCCGCGAAGGTACAAGGGACACCGGGGAGCTGTTTTTT
CAIREGTRDTGELFF
>many|TRBV6-5|TRBD2|TRBJ2-7
TGTGCCAGCAGTTACCGGACTAGCGGGAGTAACGAGCAGTACTTC
CASSYRTSGSNEQYF
>many|TRBV6-2/TRBV6-3|TRBD2|TRBJ2-3
TGTGCCAGCAGTTATTGGGCGGGAGGGTCAGATACGCAGTATTTT
CASSYWAGGSDTQYF
>.|TRBV7-9|.|TRBJ1-1
TGTGCCAGCAGCTTAGCGCGTGGACAAGGAGTTGGGAACACTGAAGCTTTCTTT
CASSLARGQGVGNTEAFF
>many|TRBV7-2|TRBD1|TRBJ2-7
TGTGCCAGCAGCCCGCGGACAGGGTCCTACGAGCAGTACTTC
CASSPRTGSYEQYF
>many|TRBV4-1|.|TRBJ1-4
TGCGCCAGCAGCCAAGATACATTTGACAGGACTAATGAAAAACTGTTTTTT
CASSQDTFDRTNEKLFF
>few|TRBV5-5|.|TRBJ1-2
TGTGCCAGCAGCACCCGATCGCAGGGAGCCACTGGCTACACCTTC
CASSTRSQGATGYTF
>many|TRBV19|.|TRBJ1-1
TGTGCCAGTAGTACCGTAGACTGGCGTGGTGAAGCTTTCTTT
CASSTVDWRGEAFF
>few|TRBV7-2|TRBD1|TRBJ1-2
TGTGCCAGCAGCTTAAACAGGGGGTCTAACTATGGCTACACCTTC
CASSLNRGSNYGYTF
>many|TRBV9|.|TRBJ2-2
TGTGCCAGCACCTCTTCAGGGTACACCGGGGAGCTGTTTTTT
CASTSSGYTGELFF
>many|TRBV7-2|.|TRBJ2-7
TGTGCCAGCAGCGCAGCCTACGAGCAGTACTTC
CASSAAYEQYF
>many|TRBV10-3|TRBD2|TRBJ2-1
TGTGCCATCAGGTCGGGCGGGAGAGCTGACAATGAGCAGTTCTTC
CAIRSGGRADNEQFF
>many|TRBV10-3|TRBD1|TRBJ2-6
TGTGCCATCAGTGGCCGACAGGGGGCTTCTGGGGCCAACGTCCTGACTTTC
CAISGRQGASGANVLTF
>many|TRBV2|TRBD1|TRBJ1-1
TGTGCCAGCAGTGACAGGACAGGGTGGAACACTGAAGCTTTCTTT
CASSDRTGWNTEAFF
>many|TRBV6-4|.|TRBJ1-1
TGTGCCAGCAGTGACTCCTCCAGGGGCACTGAAGCTTTCTTT
CASSDSSRGTEAFF
>many|TRBV7-9|TRBD2|TRBJ2-1
TGTGCCAGCAGCTCCGGAACCTTAGCGGGGGGCTACAATGAGCAGTTCTTC
CASSSGTLAGGYNEQFF
>many|TRBV29-1|TRBD1|TRBJ1-1
TGCAGCGTTTGGGCCAGGGGGAGGACTGAAGCTTTCTTT
CSVWARGRTEAFF
>few|TRBV15|.|TRBJ2-1
TGTGCCACCAGCACGGCGGGGCGAGGTTACAATGAGCAGTTCTTC
CATSTAGRGYNEQFF
>many|TRBV6-2/TRBV6-3|TRBD2|TRBJ2-3
TGTGCCAGCCGACTAGCGGGAAACACAGATACGCAGTATTTT
CASRLAGNTDTQYF
>.|TRBV5-4|.|TRBJ2-3
TGTGCCAGCAGCTTCCAGGGAGAAGATACGCAGTATTTT
CASSFQGEDTQYF
>many|TRBV15|TRBD2|TRBJ2-7
TGTGCCACCAGCCTCAGTAGCGGGAGCTACTACGAGCAGTACTTC
CATSLSSGSYYEQYF
>many|TRBV27|TRBD2|TRBJ2-1
TGTGCCAGCAGTTTATGGCGGGAGGATGAGCAGTTCTTC
CASSLWREDEQFF
>many|TRBV7-2|.|TRBJ1-4
TGTGCCAGCAGCCCCGACACTTCTGGGGGGAATAAGGAAAAACTGTTTTTT
CASSPDTSGGNKEKLFF
>many|TRBV7-2|.|TRBJ1-5
TGTGCCAGCAGCTTAGCGCGTGTGACAGAAGATCAGCCCCAGCATTTT
CASSLARVTEDQPQHF
>many|TRBV12-3/TRBV12-4|.|TRBJ2-1
TGTGCCAGCAGTTTACAGGTCCGCTCCTACAATGAGCAGTTCTTC
CASSLQVRSYNEQFF
>many|TRBV12-3/TRBV12-4|.|TRBJ2-1
TGTGCCAGCAGAAGGACAGATGCCTATGAGCAGTTCTTC
CASRRTDAYEQFF
>many|TRBV6-2/TRBV6-3|TRBD2|TRBJ2-7
TGTGCCAGCAGTTACCCGACCGGGACTAGCGGCGAGCAGTACTTC
CASSYPTGTSGEQYF
>many|TRBV5-6|.|TRBJ2-7
TGTGCCAGCAGCTTTTACGGGGGGCCCTCCTACGAGCAGTACTTC
CASSFYGGPSYEQYF
>many|TRBV6-2/TRBV6-3|TRBD2|TRBJ2-1
TGTGCCAGCAGTTATCGACTAGCGATTTACAATGAGCAGTTCTTC
CASSYRLAIYNEQFF
>many|TRBV5-6|.|TRBJ2-1
TGTGCCAGCAGCCTGACTAGCAATGAGCAGTTCTTC
CASSLTSNEQFF
>.|TRBV9|.|TRBJ1-2
TGTGCCAGCAGCGTAGAGGGGCATAACTATGGCTACACCTTC
CASSVEGHNYGYTF
>.|TRBV28|TRBD2|TRBJ2-7
TGTGCCAGCAGTCCCGCAACTCTAGCGGGAGGGTTCTACGAGCAGTACTTC
CASSPATLAGGFYEQYF
>many|TRBV6-4|TRBD1|TRBJ1-3
TGTGCCAGCAGAGACGGACAGGGCGCTGGAAACACCATATATTTT
CASRDGQGAGNTIYF
>many|TRBV29-1|.|TRBJ1-3
TGCAGCGTCGCCGACAGGTACTCTGGAAACACCATATATTTT
CSVADRYSGNTIYF
>many|TRBV6-5|.|TRBJ2-7
TGTGCCAGCACCGGGCGGGGCTCCTACGAGCAGTACTTC
CASTGRGSYEQYF
>few|TRBV7-2|TRBD1|TRBJ1-1
TGTGCCAGCAGCTCCAGGGGGGACACTGAAGCTTTCTTT
CASSSRGDTEAFF
>many|TRBV5-4|TRBD2|TRBJ2-7
TGTGCCAGCAGCTCCGGGACTAGCGCGTCCTACGAGCAGTACTTC
CASSSGTSASYEQYF
>many|TRBV6-5|TRBD1|TRBJ2-2
TGTGCCAGCAGTAGACAGGGGGTTGGCACCGGGGAGCTGTTTTTT
CASSRQGVGTGELFF
>many|TRBV6-5|.|TRBJ2-7
TGTGCCAGCAGTTACTCGGCCAGGTCCCACGAGCAGTACTTC
CASSYSARSHEQYF
>many|TRBV2|TRBD2|TRBJ2-2
TGTGCCAGCAGTCCCTCCACTAGCGCCCGAACCAGGGAGCTGTTTTTT
CASSPSTSARTRELFF
>many|TRBV2|TRBD1|TRBJ1-6
TGTGCCAGCAGAGGACAGGGTGATAATTCACCCCTCCACTTT
CASRGQGDNSPLHF
>many|TRBV18|TRBD1|TRBJ1-1
TGTGCCAGCGCCGAGACAGGGGGGAACACTGAAGCTTTCTTT
CASAETGGNTEAFF
>many|TRBV11-3|TRBD1|TRBJ2-7
TGTGCCAGCAGCTTAGGGACAGGGGGCGCGTACGAGCAGTACTTC
CASSLGTGGAYEQYF
>.|TRBV27|TRBD2|TRBJ2-3
TGTGCCAGCAGTTTGCGGGGGGGGACAGATACGCAGTATTTT
CASSLRGGTDTQYF
>.|TRBV6-1|.|TRBJ1-1
TGTGCCAGCACTCCCCCGGCAGGCCTTAAAAAAGCTTTCTTT
CASTPPAGLKKAFF
>many|TRBV6-5|TRBD1|TRBJ1-3
TGTGCCAGCAGTTACACCCAGGGGGCTCCTGGAAACACCATATATTTT
CASSYTQGAPGNTIYF
>.|TRBV12-3/TRBV12-4|.|TRBJ2-3
TGTGCCAGCAGTTTAGGGACTAGCACAGATACGCAGTATTTT
CASSLGTSTDTQYF